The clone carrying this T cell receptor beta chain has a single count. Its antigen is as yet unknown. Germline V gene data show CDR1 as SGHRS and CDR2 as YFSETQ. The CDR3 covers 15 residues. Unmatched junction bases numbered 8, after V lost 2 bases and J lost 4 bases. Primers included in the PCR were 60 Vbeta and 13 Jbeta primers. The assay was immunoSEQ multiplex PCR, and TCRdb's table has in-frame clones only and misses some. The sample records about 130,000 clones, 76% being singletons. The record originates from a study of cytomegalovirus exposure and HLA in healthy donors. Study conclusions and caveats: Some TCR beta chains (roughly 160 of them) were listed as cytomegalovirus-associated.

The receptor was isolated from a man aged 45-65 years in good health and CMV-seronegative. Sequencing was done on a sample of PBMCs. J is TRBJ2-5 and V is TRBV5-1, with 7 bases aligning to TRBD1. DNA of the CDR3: TGCGCCAGCAGCTTATCCACAGGGGTGGGAGAGACCCAGTACTTC. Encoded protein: CASSLSTGVGETQYF.